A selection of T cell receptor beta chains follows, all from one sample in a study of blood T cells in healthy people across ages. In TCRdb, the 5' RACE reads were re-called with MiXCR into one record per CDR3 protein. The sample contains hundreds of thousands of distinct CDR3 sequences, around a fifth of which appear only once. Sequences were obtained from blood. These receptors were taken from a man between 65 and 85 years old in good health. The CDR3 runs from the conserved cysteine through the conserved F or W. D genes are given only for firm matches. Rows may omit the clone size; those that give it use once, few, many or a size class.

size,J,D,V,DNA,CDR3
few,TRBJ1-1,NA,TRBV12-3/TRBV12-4,TGTGCCAGCAGTTTAGGTTGGGGGTTGAACACTGAAGCTTTCTTT,CASSLGWGLNTEAFF
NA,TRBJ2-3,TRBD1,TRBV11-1,TGTGCCAGCAGCTTCGGGACAGGGTACACAGATACGCAGTATTTT,CASSFGTGYTDTQYF
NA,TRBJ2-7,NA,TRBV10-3,TGTGCCATCAGTTGTAACTCCGGGACCGCTTCCTACGAGCAGTACTTC,CAISCNSGTASYEQYF
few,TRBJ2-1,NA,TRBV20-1,TGCAGTGCTAGAGATCCTAATGGTGGGCAGTTCTTC,CSARDPNGGQFF
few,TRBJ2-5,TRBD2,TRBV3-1,TGTGCCAGCAGTCAGGTCCGGGGGGTGGAGACCCAGTACTTC,CASSQVRGVETQYF
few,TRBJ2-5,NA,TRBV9,TGTGCCAGCAGCGTAGTTTCCAAAGGAGAGACCCAGTACTTC,CASSVVSKGETQYF
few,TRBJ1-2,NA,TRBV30,TGTGCCTGGAGGAGCTATGGCTACACCTTC,CAWRSYGYTF
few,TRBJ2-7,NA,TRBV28,TGTGCCAGCAGTTTCCTTCCCAGCGAGCAGTACTTC,CASSFLPSEQYF
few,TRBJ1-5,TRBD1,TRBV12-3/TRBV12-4,TGTGCCAGCAGTCCAAACAGGGGAGATCAGCCCCAGCATTTT,CASSPNRGDQPQHF
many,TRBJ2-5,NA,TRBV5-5,TGTGCCAGCAGCTTGGATATGTCAGGGGAAGAGACCCAGTACTTC,CASSLDMSGEETQYF
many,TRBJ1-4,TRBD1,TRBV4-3,TGCGCCAGCAGCCAAGCTACTACAGGGGGGGAAAAAAAACTGTTTTTT,CASSQATTGGEKKLFF
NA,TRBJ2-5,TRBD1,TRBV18,TGTGCCAGCTCACCGACAGGGGCTGGTCAAGAGACCCAGTACTTC,CASSPTGAGQETQYF
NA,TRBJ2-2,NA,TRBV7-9,TGTGCCAGCAGCTCGACTAGAATCGCCACCGGGGAGCTGTTTTTT,CASSSTRIATGELFF
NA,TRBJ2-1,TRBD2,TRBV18,TGTGCCAGCTCCCCAAAGACCACTGAAGCGGGAGGGAACAATGAGCAGTTCTTC,CASSPKTTEAGGNNEQFF
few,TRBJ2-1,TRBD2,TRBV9,TGTGCCAGCAGCGTATCCCCGACTAGCGGAGGCAATGAGCAGTTCTTC,CASSVSPTSGGNEQFF
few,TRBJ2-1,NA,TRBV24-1,TGTGCCACCAGTGATTCTTCGGGGGCGTTCTACAATGAGCAGTTCTTC,CATSDSSGAFYNEQFF
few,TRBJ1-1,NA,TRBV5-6,TGTGCCAGCAGCATCTACAGGGATGAAGCTTTCTTT,CASSIYRDEAFF
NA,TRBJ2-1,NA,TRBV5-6,TGTGCCAGCCGGAGTGGGCGGGATGAGCAGTTCTTC,CASRSGRDEQFF
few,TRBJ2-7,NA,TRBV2,TGTGCCAGCAGTTCCCCCCTAGGTACTCTCTACGAGCAGTACTTC,CASSSPLGTLYEQYF
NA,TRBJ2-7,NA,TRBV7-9,TGTGCCAGCAGCGGTACAGGGACCTCCTACGAGCAGTACTTC,CASSGTGTSYEQYF
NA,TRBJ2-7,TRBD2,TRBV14,TGTGCCAGCAGCCAATTAGCGGGAGATTACGAGCAGTACTTC,CASSQLAGDYEQYF
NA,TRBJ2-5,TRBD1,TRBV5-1,TGCGCCAGCAGCTTTACCGGGACAGGGGATGCTGAGACCCAGTACTTC,CASSFTGTGDAETQYF
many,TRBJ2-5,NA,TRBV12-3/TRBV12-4,TGTGCCAGCAGTACCCCGAACCAAGAGACCCAGTACTTC,CASSTPNQETQYF
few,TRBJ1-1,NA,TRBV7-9,TGTGCCAGCAGCTTAAACGGAAAGACTGAAGCTTTCTTT,CASSLNGKTEAFF
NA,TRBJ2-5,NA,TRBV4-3,TGCGCCAGCAGCCAAGAGTACAGGCAGCCGGAAGAGACCCAGTACTTC,CASSQEYRQPEETQYF
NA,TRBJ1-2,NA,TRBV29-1,TGCAGCGTCCTCGAGGATTGGGGGCAAGCCAGTAGCTACACCTTC,CSVLEDWGQASSYTF
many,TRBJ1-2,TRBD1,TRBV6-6,TGTGCCAGCAGTCTGGGACAGGCCTCCAACTATGGCTACACCTTC,CASSLGQASNYGYTF
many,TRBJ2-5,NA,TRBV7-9,TGTGCCAGCAGCCCCCGTCCCCAGGGTACCCAGTACTTC,CASSPRPQGTQYF
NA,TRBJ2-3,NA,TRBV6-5,TGTGCCAGCAGTTACCCGGGAGCGGATACGCAGTATTTT,CASSYPGADTQYF
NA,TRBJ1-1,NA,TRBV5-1,TGCGCCAGCAGCGCTGACTACACTGAAGCTTTCTTT,CASSADYTEAFF
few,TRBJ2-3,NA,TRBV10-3,TGTGCCATCATGACTGGCACAGATACGCAGTATTTT,CAIMTGTDTQYF
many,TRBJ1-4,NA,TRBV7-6,TGTGCCAGCAGCCCTACATTCACCTCGGGTGAAAAACTGTTTTTT,CASSPTFTSGEKLFF
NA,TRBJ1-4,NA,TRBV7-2,TGTGCCAGCAGCTTAGGGGACTCCGCAACTAATGAAAAACTGTTTTTT,CASSLGDSATNEKLFF
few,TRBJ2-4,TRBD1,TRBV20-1,TGCAGTGCTAGGTCGGGACAGGGGGGACTAGCCAAAAACATTCAGTACTTC,CSARSGQGGLAKNIQYF
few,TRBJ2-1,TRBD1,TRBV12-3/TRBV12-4,TGTGCCACCAAACCACAGGGGTACAATGAGCAGTTCTTC,CATKPQGYNEQFF
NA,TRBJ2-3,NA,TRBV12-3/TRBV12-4,TGTGCAACCATCCCTCGGTCGGGGAGCGCAGATACGCAGTATTTT,CATIPRSGSADTQYF
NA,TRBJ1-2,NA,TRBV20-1,TGCAGTGCCCCGGGACTGTTTAACTATGGCTACACCTTC,CSAPGLFNYGYTF
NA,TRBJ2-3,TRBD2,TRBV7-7,TGTGCCAGCAGCGCGGGACTAGCGGGAGTTGCAGATACGCAGTATTTT,CASSAGLAGVADTQYF
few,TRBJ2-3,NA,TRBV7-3,TGTGCCAGCAGCCTCCCAGCGGGCACTAGCACAGATACGCAGTATTTT,CASSLPAGTSTDTQYF
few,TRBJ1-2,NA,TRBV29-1,TGCAGCGTTGAAGAGCACAGGAACTATGGCTACACCTTC,CSVEEHRNYGYTF
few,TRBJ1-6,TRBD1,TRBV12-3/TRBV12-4,TGTGCCAGCAGTTACAGGGGGCATAATTCACCCCTCCACTTT,CASSYRGHNSPLHF
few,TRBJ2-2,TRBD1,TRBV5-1,TGCGCCAGCAGTGGACAGGTCGGCACCGGGGAGCTGTTTTTT,CASSGQVGTGELFF
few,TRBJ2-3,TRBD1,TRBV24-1,TGTGCCACCAGTGATTTGGGGGACAGGGGGCGGGCAGATACGCAGTATTTT,CATSDLGDRGRADTQYF
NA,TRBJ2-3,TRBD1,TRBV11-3,TGTGCCAGCAGCTTAGGGGTGGGACAGGGGCACACTTTT,CASSLGVGQGHTF
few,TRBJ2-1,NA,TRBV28,TGTGCCAGCAGTTTATCGGCCATCTATGAGCAGTTCTTC,CASSLSAIYEQFF
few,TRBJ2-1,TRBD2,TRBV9,TGTGCCAGCAGCGTAGCTATTAGCGGGGGGTCGGAGCAGTTCTTC,CASSVAISGGSEQFF
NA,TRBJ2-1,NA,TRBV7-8,TGTGCCAGCAGCTCAGGACTAGGGGGTGAGCAGTTCTTC,CASSSGLGGEQFF
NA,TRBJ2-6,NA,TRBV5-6,TGTGCCAGCAGAACCGGGACAACCAACTCTGGGGCCAACGTCCTGACTTTC,CASRTGTTNSGANVLTF
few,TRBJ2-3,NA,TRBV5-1,TGCGCCAGCAGCCCCACCACATATAGCACAGATACGCAGTATTTT,CASSPTTYSTDTQYF
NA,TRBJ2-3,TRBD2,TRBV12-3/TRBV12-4,TGTGCCAGCAGTCGACAGGGCTCTAGCGGGGGGTCCACAGATACGCAGTATTTT,CASSRQGSSGGSTDTQYF
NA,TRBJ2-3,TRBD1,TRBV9,TGTGCCAGCAGCGTAGATGACAGGGTTCCCGCAGATACGCAGTATTTT,CASSVDDRVPADTQYF
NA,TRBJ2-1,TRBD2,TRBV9,TGTGCCAGCAGCACGTCGACTAGCGGGGCCACTAATTCCTACAATGAGCAGTTCTTC,CASSTSTSGATNSYNEQFF
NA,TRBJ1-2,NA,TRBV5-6,TGTGCCAGCAGCTTACAGGGTTCCGATGGCTACACCTTC,CASSLQGSDGYTF
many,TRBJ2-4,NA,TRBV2,TGTGCCAGCACTCCTTCAGGGAACATTCAGTACTTC,CASTPSGNIQYF
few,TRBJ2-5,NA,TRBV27,TGTGCCAGCAGTTTAGTCTCCAGGGGAGCCCAAGAGACCCAGTACTTC,CASSLVSRGAQETQYF
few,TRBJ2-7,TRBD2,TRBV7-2,TGTGCCAGCAGCTTGGGACTAGCGGGGGGGCCTCCCTACGAGCAGTACTTC,CASSLGLAGGPPYEQYF
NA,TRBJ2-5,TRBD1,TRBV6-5,TGTGCCAGCAGCCCAGGGGGCGCCCCCCAAGAGACCCAGTACTTC,CASSPGGAPQETQYF
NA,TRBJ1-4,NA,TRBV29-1,TGCAGCGTTCAGATGGACACAACAACTAATGAAAAACTGTTTTTT,CSVQMDTTTNEKLFF
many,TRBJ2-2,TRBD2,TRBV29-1,TGCAGCGTCGCCCGGGACTACAACACCGGGGAGCTGTTTTTT,CSVARDYNTGELFF
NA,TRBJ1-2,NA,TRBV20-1,TGCAGTGCTAGCGCCGGATTCTATGGCTACACCTTC,CSASAGFYGYTF